Listed below are T cell receptor beta chains from one sample, sequenced in a study of blood T cell repertoires in COVID-19. Sequencing was performed with immunoSEQ multiplex PCR; in TCRdb, only in-frame clones are kept and a portion is missing. The table has tens of thousands of clones, roughly 70% seen once; the top ten hold around 59%. The sample was peripheral blood. The source of these receptors is an elderly man with acute or convalescent COVID-19. Both conserved end residues are trimmed from each CDR3.

j_call	v_call	cdr3_aa
TRBJ2-7	TRBV15	ATSRDLAGNEQY
TRBJ2-1	TRBV7-6	ASSYGLADYNEQF
TRBJ1-2	TRBV28	ASSSDRGVVGYT
TRBJ1-6	TRBV19	ASSIGAENSPLH
TRBJ1-5	TRBV29-1	SVEWDRNQPQH
TRBJ1-2	TRBV2	ASSGRRNSGDGYT
TRBJ2-1	TRBV5-4	ASSLESSGSYNEQF
TRBJ1-2	TRBV6-6	ASSPGGGRYGYT
TRBJ1-5	TRBV3-1/TRBV3-2	ASSLTPGADQPQH
TRBJ1-4	TRBV27	ASSFKGGANEKLF
TRBJ1-5	TRBV9	ASSVAESNQPQH
TRBJ2-3	TRBV5-6	ASSALAGGPVDTQY
TRBJ1-3	TRBV6-5	ASSYSKQGAGNTIY
TRBJ2-7	TRBV7-9	ASSLLTSGAYEQY
TRBJ2-7	TRBV28	ASSTTGSYEQY
TRBJ1-1	TRBV5-4	ASSLGGRGRTEAF
TRBJ1-3	TRBV30	AGGPRNTIY
TRBJ2-1	TRBV29-1	SVDSDRGGEQF
TRBJ2-1	TRBV28	ASSLRSRGFNEQF
TRBJ1-1	TRBV19	ASSIDRSTEAF
TRBJ2-4	TRBV30	AWSVSRSGGARNIQY
TRBJ1-2	TRBV10-3	AINAQGAANYGYT
TRBJ1-3	TRBV28	ASSLRTAGNTIY
TRBJ1-3	TRBV18	ASSRTDSGNTIY
TRBJ2-7	TRBV27	ASRRTGAAYEQY
TRBJ1-5	TRBV6-2/TRBV6-3	ASSYEDRDNQPQH
TRBJ1-5	TRBV6-5	ASWDFLSNQPQH
TRBJ2-5	TRBV6-5	ASRSIQETQY
TRBJ2-2	TRBV11-2	ASSNIGGISGELF
TRBJ2-3	TRBV5-4	ASSFGRASTDTQY
TRBJ2-7	TRBV7-8	ASSLLAESSYEQY
TRBJ1-5	TRBV5-8	ASSDTGGVSQPQH
TRBJ2-3	TRBV19	ASSIGRGSGRADTQY
TRBJ2-5	TRBV29-1	SGWGVRQPKTQY
TRBJ2-1	TRBV7-8	ASSLGAGTLGRVNEQF
TRBJ2-7	TRBV28	ASKTGGPYEQY
TRBJ2-7	TRBV28	ASSSAGLLYEQY
TRBJ2-7	TRBV30	AWKRTGPYEQY
TRBJ2-7	TRBV5-6	ASSLRLGVGEQY
TRBJ2-3	TRBV28	ASSFSADTQY
TRBJ2-3	TRBV14	ASSSRHTDTQY
TRBJ1-5	TRBV19	ASSSGSGVGFSNQPQH
TRBJ1-2	TRBV5-3	ARSYGDREDAGYT
TRBJ2-1	TRBV5-5	ASIPQTGLNEQF
TRBJ2-7	TRBV6-5	ASSSPIAGDLYEQY
TRBJ2-1	TRBV5-4	ASSLLYLAGVVDEQF
TRBJ1-5	TRBV28	ASISGGSRPQH
TRBJ2-1	TRBV27	ASSLKDRYNEQF
TRBJ2-3	TRBV4-1	ASSPIKLAGVTDTQY
TRBJ2-3	TRBV25-1	ASSVNRADTQY
TRBJ1-4	TRBV30	AWSSYGEGQNDEKLF
TRBJ2-6	TRBV2	ASSGEASGANVLT
TRBJ1-2	TRBV25-1	ASSGAGMFGGYT
TRBJ2-4	TRBV5-8	ASSGGAKNIQY